Detailed here is one T cell receptor beta chain. The data are from a study of blood T cell repertoires in COVID-19. About the research overall: From T cells, B-cell-depleted T cells, or PBMCs came the material, which was cDNA or gDNA.

Germline V gives CDR1 LGHNA, CDR2 YNFKEQ. The CDR3 covers 15 residues. The V gene lost 1 base and the J gene lost 6 bases, with 13 bases spanning the gap. Authors' processing steps: From reference gene primer amplification, estimates of nucleated cell counts were derived. Profiled with immunoSEQ multiplex PCR; TCRdb holds only in-frame clones, not every one. The DNA was the basis for D and trimming; V, J and clone size are from that table. The sample has 5,000 to 7,000 clones; roughly 80% are singletons. The TCR originated in a human donor with active COVID-19. The donor label of this sample is uncertain. The chain couples TRBV4-2 to TRBJ1-5; weak D call: TRBD1 (5 bases). The sample was peripheral blood. The DNA for the CDR3 is TGTGCCAGCAGCCAAGTTTGGGGGGAAGGTCAGCCCCAGCATTTT. It encodes CASSQVWGEGQPQHF.